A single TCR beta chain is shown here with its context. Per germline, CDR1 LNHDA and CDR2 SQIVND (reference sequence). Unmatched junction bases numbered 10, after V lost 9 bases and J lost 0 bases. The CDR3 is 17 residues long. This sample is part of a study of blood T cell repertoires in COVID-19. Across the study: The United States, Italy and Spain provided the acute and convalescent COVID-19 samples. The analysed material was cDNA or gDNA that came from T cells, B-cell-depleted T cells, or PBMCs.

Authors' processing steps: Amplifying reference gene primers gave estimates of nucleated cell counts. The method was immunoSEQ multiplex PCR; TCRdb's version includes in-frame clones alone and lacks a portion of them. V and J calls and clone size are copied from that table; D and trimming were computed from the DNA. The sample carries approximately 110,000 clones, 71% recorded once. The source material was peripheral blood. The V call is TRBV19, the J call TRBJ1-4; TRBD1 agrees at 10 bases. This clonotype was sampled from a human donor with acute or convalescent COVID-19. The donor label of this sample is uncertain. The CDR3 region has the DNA TGTGCCAGCCCCCCGACAGGGGGCGATGCAACTAATGAAAAACTGTTTTTT. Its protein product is CASPPTGGDATNEKLFF.